The 17 T cell receptor beta chains reported below all come from one sample, sequenced in a study of beta chain features in type 1 diabetes. The study reverse transcribed the entire isolated RNA, so it sequenced expressed TCRB transcripts. Sequencing was performed with immunoSEQ multiplex PCR; in TCRdb, only in-frame clones are kept and a portion is missing. The sample carries under 850,000 clones, roughly 12% recorded once. Their cognate antigens are unknown. Regarding the study as a whole: Shortening of TCRB CDR3s, moderate but significant, appeared in all four CD4+ subsets of Type 1 diabetes patients.

Sequencing used naive CD4+ T cells from blood. These receptors originate from a young man with type 1 diabetes.

This clone has just a few counts. The chain uses TRBV18 and TRBJ2-3; TRBD1 might be the D (6 bases). Trimming cost V 0 bases and J 0 bases, with 10 bases left between them. Germline V gene data show CDR1 as KGHSH and CDR2 as LQKENI. This CDR3 region has 16 residues. CDR3 loop: CASSPPQGSSTDTQYF. Here the CDR3 DNA reads TGTGCCAGCTCACCACCTCAGGGGTCTAGCACAGATACGCAGTATTTT.

V and J are TRBV6-6 and TRBJ1-1, with 7 bases identical to TRBD1. Germline-derived CDR1 and CDR2 are MNHNY and SVGAGI (reference sequence). V shed 2 bases, J shed 1 base, and the junction held 7 bases outside the gene matches. This CDR3 contains 16 residues. CDR3 residues: CASSYGQGGKNTEAFF. The CDR3 DNA is TGTGCCAGCAGTTACGGGCAGGGGGGTAAGAACACTGAAGCTTTCTTT.

This chain uses TRBV27 with TRBJ1-2; tentative D call: TRBD1 (5 bases). The length of the CDR3 is 17 residues. CDR1 is MNHEY, CDR2 SMNVEV, per germline (reference sequence). V was shortened by 7 bases and J by 8 bases, with 29 bases between the two germline ends. CDR3 amino acids: CASTPSQPADSKLGYTF. The DNA of the CDR3 is TGTGCCAGCACTCCCAGTCAACCGGCTGACAGCAAATTGGGCTACACCTTC.

This clone was counted a few times. The chain couples TRBV30 to TRBJ1-1; tentatively, D is TRBD1 (5 bases). The CDR3 sequence is 15 residues long. Trimming shortened V by 1 base and J by 2 bases, and 14 bases separated the two germline ends. CDR1 is GTSNPN, CDR2 SVGIG, per germline (reference sequence). CDR3 region: CAWSALRDGNTEAFF. The CDR3 nucleotides are TGTGCCTGGAGTGCACTCCGGGACGGAAACACTGAAGCTTTCTTT.

Written as DNA, the CDR3 is TGTGCCAGCAGCGTCAGAGACCAATACAATGAGCAGTTCTTC. Its translation is CASSVRDQYNEQFF. The chain employs TRBV11-2 and TRBJ2-1; no clear D. The V gene's germline CDR1 is SGHAT and CDR2 FQNNGV. The length of the CDR3 is 14 residues. The germline V and J ends were trimmed by 5 bases and 4 bases, with 12 bases remaining between them.

This clone has only a few counts. The chain is built from TRBV30 and TRBJ1-4; D gene uncertain. CDR3 length: 13 residues. Germline CDR1 and CDR2: GTSNPN and SVGIG (reference sequence). The germline V and J ends were trimmed by 4 bases and 6 bases, with 12 bases remaining between them. The CDR3 sequence is CAWKRGSHEKLFF. CDR3 nucleotide sequence: TGTGCCTGGAAACGTGGTAGCCATGAAAAACTGTTTTTT.

This clone was seen a few times. The chain couples TRBV5-4 to TRBJ2-1, with D possibly TRBD1 on 6 matching bases. This CDR3 spans 15 amino acids. Germline V gives CDR1 SGHNT, CDR2 YYREEE (reference sequence). Trimming removed 3 bases at V and 0 bases at J, with 10 bases between. CDR3: CASSWDTISYNEQFF. DNA for the CDR3: TGTGCCAGCAGCTGGGACACCATCTCCTACAATGAGCAGTTCTTC.

For the CDR3, the DNA is TGTGCCAGCAGCGTAGTTTTCAGCGGGGGGAAGAACGATACGCAGTATTTT. This sequence encodes CASSVVFSGGKNDTQYF. The chain joins TRBV9 to TRBJ2-3; 9 bases are shared with TRBD2. Germline loops: CDR1 SGDLS, CDR2 YYNGEE. J lost 6 bases, V lost 0 bases, and 11 bases had no gene match. There are 17 residues in the CDR3.

This clone was seen only a few times. The chain couples TRBV7-9 to TRBJ1-2, with D tentatively TRBD1 (5 bases). The CDR3 spans 13 residues. Per the germline V gene, CDR1 is SEHNR and CDR2 is FQNEAQ (reference sequence). V lost 5 bases to trimming and J lost 5 bases, with 12 bases between them. CDR3 sequence (DNA): TGTGCCAGCAGCCATGGGGCAGTGTATGGCTACACCTTC. Translating gives CASSHGAVYGYTF.

Only a few counts were recorded for this clone. This rearrangement joins TRBV7-6 to TRBJ2-1; 7 nucleotides align to TRBD1. This CDR3 comprises 14 residues. Looked up from germline, CDR1 is SGHVS and CDR2 is FNYEAQ. J gave up 6 bases and V 5 bases, and 7 bases lay outside the gene matches. The CDR3 DNA reads TGTGCCAGCAGCGGGTCGTCAGGGGGCAATGAGCAGTTCTTC. Its protein is CASSGSSGGNEQFF.

This clone showed up just a few times. V and J are TRBV7-2 and TRBJ1-5, with 11 bases identical to TRBD1. The CDR3 is 15 residues long. The J segment lost 6 bases and the V segment lost 1 base, leaving 2 bases of the junction unmatched. Germline loops: CDR1 SGHTA, CDR2 FQGNSA. This CDR3 reads CASSLGGTGGQPQHF. CDR3 DNA sequence: TGTGCCAGCAGCTTAGGGGGGACAGGGGGTCAGCCCCAGCATTTT. Using reference TRBV7-2 and TRBJ1-5 for the parts outside the CDR3, the full variable domain is GAGVSQSPSNKVTEKGKDVELRCDPISGHTALYWYRQSLGQGLEFLIYFQGNSAPDKSGLPSDRFSAERTGGSVSTLTIQRTQQEDSAVYLCASSLGGTGGQPQHFGDGTRLSIL.

Remarks on this clone: The same CDR3 is also encoded by other DNA sequences in this sample. The chain joins TRBV30 to TRBJ1-5; TRBD1 aligns across 9 bases. The CDR3 length is 16 residues. With V trimmed by 1 base and J by 6 bases, 10 bases remained unmatched. Per the germline V gene, CDR1 is GTSNPN and CDR2 is SVGIG (reference sequence). CDR3 DNA: TGTGCCTGGAGTGGAGGTGGGACAGGGATAGGTCAGCCCCAGCATTTT. Protein sequence: CAWSGGGTGIGQPQHF.

In this sample, this clone turned up a few times. The V and J genes are TRBV5-6 and TRBJ2-1; possibly TRBD2 for D (6 bases). Trimming removed 4 bases at V and 8 bases at J, with 19 bases between. Germline V gene data show CDR1 as SGHDT and CDR2 as YYEEEE. The length of the CDR3 is 15 residues. The CDR3 DNA follows: TGTGCCAGCAGCCCTCTTGGAGGGGCGCGGTATGAGCAGTTCTTC. Encoded protein: CASSPLGGARYEQFF.

The rearrangement links TRBV5-1 to TRBJ2-2; 11 nucleotides match TRBD1. This CDR3 comprises 15 residues. V shed 3 bases and J 4 bases; nucleotides not matched to a gene: 2. Looked up from germline, CDR1 is SGHRS and CDR2 is YFSETQ. The CDR3 loop is CASSWTGGSTGELFF. The CDR3 nucleotides are TGCGCCAGCAGCTGGACAGGGGGCAGCACCGGGGAGCTGTTTTTT.

V is TRBV6-5 and J is TRBJ2-2, with D maybe TRBD2 (5 bases). The CDR3 sequence is 14 residues long. The V and J ends lost 9 bases and 0 bases respectively, with 11 bases between them. Germline V gives CDR1 MNHEY, CDR2 SVGAGI. Here the CDR3 reads CASLAPTNTGELFF. CDR3 coding DNA: TGTGCCAGTCTAGCCCCCACGAACACCGGGGAGCTGTTTTTT.

The chain is built from TRBV5-6 and TRBJ2-5, with D perhaps assigned TRBD1 or TRBD2 (5 bases each). With 6 bases removed from V and 2 bases from J, the gap between germline ends came to 11 bases. Per the germline V gene, CDR1 is SGHDT and CDR2 is YYEEEE. This CDR3 contains 13 residues. The CDR3 DNA is TGTGCCAGCAACCTGGGGGTACAAGAGACCCAGTACTTC. Encoded protein: CASNLGVQETQYF.

This clone showed up just a few times. The CDR3 sequence: CASRTSVDSPLHF. The CDR3 bases are TGTGCCAGCCGGACCTCTGTGGATTCACCCCTCCACTTT. The J gene is TRBJ1-6, the V gene TRBV5-4; D unresolved. CDR1 is SGHNT, CDR2 YYREEE, per germline (reference sequence). CDR3 length equals 13 residues. V gave up 7 bases and J gave up 8 bases, with 13 bases separating them.